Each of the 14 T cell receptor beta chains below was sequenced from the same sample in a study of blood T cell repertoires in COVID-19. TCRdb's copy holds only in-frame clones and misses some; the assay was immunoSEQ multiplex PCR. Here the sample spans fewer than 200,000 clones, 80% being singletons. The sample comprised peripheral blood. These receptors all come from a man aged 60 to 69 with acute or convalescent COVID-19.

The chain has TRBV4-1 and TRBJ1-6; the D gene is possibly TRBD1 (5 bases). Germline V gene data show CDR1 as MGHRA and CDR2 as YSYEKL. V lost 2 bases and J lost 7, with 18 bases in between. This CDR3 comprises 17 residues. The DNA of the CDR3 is TGCGCCAGCAGCCAACCCCGCCGGGGGGTTAGGAATTCACCCCTCCACTTT. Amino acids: CASSQPRRGVRNSPLHF.

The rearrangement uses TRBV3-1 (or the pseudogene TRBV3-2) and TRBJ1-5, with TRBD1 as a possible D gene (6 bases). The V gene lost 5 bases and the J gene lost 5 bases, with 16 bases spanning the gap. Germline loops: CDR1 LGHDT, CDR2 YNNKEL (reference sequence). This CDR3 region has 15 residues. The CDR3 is CASSFTGTLHQPQHF. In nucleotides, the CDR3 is TGTGCCAGCAGCTTTACCGGGACACTTCATCAGCCCCAGCATTTT.

CDR3 nucleotides: TGTGCCAGCAGCCTCTTCGGGTTCGGTAACTATGGCTACACCTTC. It is translated as CASSLFGFGNYGYTF. The chain has TRBV5-4 and TRBJ1-2, with D unclear. Germline V gene data show CDR1 as SGHNT and CDR2 as YYREEE (reference sequence). V gave up 4 bases and J gave up 1 base, with 14 bases separating them. The CDR3 spans 15 residues.

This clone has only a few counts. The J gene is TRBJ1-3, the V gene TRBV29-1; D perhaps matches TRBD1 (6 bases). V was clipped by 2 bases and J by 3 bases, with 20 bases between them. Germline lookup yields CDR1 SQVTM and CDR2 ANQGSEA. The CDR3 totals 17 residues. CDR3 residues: CSVESGIGRGGGNTIYF. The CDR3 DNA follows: TGCAGCGTTGAATCGGGGATAGGCAGGGGTGGTGGAAACACCATATATTTT.

For the CDR3, the DNA is TGTGCCAGCAGTTCCATCAATTCACCCCTCCACTTT. Translation: CASSSINSPLHF. V is TRBV6-5 and J is TRBJ1-6; D not certain. Germline lookup yields CDR1 MNHEY and CDR2 SVGAGI. The V and J ends lost 4 bases and 7 bases respectively, with 5 bases between them. CDR3 size: 12 residues.

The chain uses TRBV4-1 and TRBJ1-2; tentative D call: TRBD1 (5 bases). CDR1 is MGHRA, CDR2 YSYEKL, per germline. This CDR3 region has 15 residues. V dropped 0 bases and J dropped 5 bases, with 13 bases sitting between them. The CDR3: CASSQEWGRNYGYTF. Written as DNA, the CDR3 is TGCGCCAGCAGCCAAGAATGGGGCAGAAATTATGGCTACACCTTC.

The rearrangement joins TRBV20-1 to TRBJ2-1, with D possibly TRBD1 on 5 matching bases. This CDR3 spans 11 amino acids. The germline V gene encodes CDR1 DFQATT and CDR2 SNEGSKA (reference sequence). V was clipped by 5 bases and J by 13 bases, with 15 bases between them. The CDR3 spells CSAFQGRLQFF. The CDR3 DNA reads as TGCAGTGCTTTTCAGGGCCGCCTACAGTTCTTC.

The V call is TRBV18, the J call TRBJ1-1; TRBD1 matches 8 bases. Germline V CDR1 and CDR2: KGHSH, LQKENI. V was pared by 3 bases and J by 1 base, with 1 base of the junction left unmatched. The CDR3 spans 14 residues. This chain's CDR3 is CASSPTGANTEAFF. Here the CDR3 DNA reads TGTGCCAGCTCACCGACAGGGGCGAACACTGAAGCTTTCTTT.

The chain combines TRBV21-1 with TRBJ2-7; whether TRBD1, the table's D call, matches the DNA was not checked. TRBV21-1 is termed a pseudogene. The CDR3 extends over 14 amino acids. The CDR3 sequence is CASISLQGAGEQYF. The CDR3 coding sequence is TGTGCCAGCATATCCCTACAGGGGGCGGGCGAGCAGTACTTC.

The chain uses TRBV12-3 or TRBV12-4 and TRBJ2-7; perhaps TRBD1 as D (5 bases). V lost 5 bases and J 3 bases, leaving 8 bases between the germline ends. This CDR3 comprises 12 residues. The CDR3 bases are TGTGCCAGCAGTGACAGAGGCTACGAGCAGTACTTC. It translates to CASSDRGYEQYF.

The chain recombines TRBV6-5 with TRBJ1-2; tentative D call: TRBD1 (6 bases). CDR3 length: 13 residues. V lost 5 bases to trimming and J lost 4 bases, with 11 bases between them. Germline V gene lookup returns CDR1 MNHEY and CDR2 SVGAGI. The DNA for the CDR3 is TGTGCCAGCAGTAACCTACAGGGCTATGGCTACACCTTC. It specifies CASSNLQGYGYTF.

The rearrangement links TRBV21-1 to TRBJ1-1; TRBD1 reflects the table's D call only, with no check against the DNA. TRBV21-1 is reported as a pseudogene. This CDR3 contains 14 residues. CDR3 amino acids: CASRGTKKNTEAFF. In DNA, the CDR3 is TGTGCCAGCAGGGGGACAAAAAAGAACACTGAAGCTTTCTTT.

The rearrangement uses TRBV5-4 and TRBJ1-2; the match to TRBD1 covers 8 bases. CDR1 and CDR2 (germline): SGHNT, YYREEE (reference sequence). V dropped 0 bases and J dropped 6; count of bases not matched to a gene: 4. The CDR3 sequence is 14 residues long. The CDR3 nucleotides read TGTGCCAGCAGCTTGGGGCAGGGGGCGCATGGCTACACCTTC. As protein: CASSLGQGAHGYTF.

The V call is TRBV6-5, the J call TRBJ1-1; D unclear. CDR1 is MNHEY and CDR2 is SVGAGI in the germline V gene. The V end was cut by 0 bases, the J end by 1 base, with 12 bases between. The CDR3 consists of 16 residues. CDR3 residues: CASSYSYAAGNTEAFF. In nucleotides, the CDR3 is TGTGCCAGCAGTTACTCGTACGCGGCGGGGAACACTGAAGCTTTCTTT.